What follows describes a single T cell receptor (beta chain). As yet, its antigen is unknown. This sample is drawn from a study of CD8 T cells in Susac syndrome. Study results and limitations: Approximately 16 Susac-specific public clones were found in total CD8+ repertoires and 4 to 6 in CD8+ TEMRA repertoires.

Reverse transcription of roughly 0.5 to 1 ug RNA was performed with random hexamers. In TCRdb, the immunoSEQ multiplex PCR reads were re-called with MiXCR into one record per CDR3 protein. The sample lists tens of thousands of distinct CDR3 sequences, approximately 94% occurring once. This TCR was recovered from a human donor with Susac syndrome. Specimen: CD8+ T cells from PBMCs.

CDR3 region: CASSKDRNTEAFF. The CDR3 bases are TGTGCCAGCAGCAAGGACCGGAACACTGAAGCTTTCTTT. The genes are TRBV7-6 and TRBJ1-1; no definite D call. Per germline, CDR1 SGHVS and CDR2 FNYEAQ. This CDR3 comprises 13 residues. The V gene lost 5 bases and the J gene lost 1 base, with 8 bases spanning the gap.